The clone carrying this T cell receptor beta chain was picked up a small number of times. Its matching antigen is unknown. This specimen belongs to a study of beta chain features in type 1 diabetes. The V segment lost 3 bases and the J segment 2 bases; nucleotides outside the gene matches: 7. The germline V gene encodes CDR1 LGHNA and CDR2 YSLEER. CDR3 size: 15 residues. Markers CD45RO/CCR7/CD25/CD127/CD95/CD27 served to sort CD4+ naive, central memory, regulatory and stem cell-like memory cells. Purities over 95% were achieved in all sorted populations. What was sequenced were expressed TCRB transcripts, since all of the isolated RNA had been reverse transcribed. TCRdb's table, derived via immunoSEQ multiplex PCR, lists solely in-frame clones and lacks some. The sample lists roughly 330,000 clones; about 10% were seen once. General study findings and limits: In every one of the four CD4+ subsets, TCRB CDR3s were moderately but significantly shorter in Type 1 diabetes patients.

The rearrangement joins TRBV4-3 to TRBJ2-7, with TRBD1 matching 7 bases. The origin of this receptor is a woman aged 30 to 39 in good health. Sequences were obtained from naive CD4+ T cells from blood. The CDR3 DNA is TGCGCCAGCAGCCAGGCGACAGGGCTCGCCTACGAGCAGTACTTC. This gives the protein CASSQATGLAYEQYF.